The 5 T cell receptor beta chains below come from one sample, sequenced in a study of blood T cells in healthy people across ages. Combining a sample-barcoded 5' primer with a J-beta primer mix, a second PCR ran for roughly 6 to 12 cycles. TCRdb fed the 5' RACE reads into MiXCR, producing one record per CDR3 protein. The sample contains hundreds of thousands of distinct CDR3 sequences, over 45% of which appear only once. What was sequenced was blood. The receptors originated from a woman in her sixties in good health.

The rearrangement uses TRBV25-1 and TRBJ1-6, with 7 bases aligning to TRBD1. Losses at the gene ends were 3 bases for V and 10 bases for J; bases not matched to a gene: 6. This CDR3 is built from 14 residues. Germline V gene sequence: CDR1 MGHDK, CDR2 SYGVNS. CDR3 protein: CASSEQTGMSPLHF. For the CDR3, the DNA is TGTGCCAGCAGTGAGCAGACAGGGATGTCACCCCTCCACTTT.

The chain recombines TRBV20-1 with TRBJ2-3, with a possible D match to TRBD1 (6 bases). CDR1 and CDR2 from the germline V gene are DFQATT and SNEGSKA (reference sequence). The CDR3 consists of 14 residues. V was cut by 4 bases and J by 4 bases, with 15 bases left in between. CDR3 loop: CSATGRGNADTQYF. CDR3 in DNA: TGCAGTGCTACGGGCAGGGGAAACGCAGATACGCAGTATTTT.

The chain uses TRBV6-5 and TRBJ2-1, with 9 bases aligning to TRBD1. In germline, CDR1 is MNHEY, CDR2 SVGAGI. With 2 bases clipped from V and 6 bases from J, the junction kept 8 bases outside the gene matches. The CDR3 covers 16 residues. CDR3 nucleotides: TGTGCCAGCAGTTACAAGGGGGACAGGGAAACCAATGAGCAGTTCTTC. Translation gives CASSYKGDRETNEQFF.

The chain has TRBV6-2 or TRBV6-3 and TRBJ2-7, with TRBD2 matching 14 bases. Germline V gene sequence: CDR1 MNHEY, CDR2 SVGEGT. This CDR3 comprises 20 residues. The J segment lost 5 bases and the V segment lost 0 bases, leaving 15 bases of the junction unmatched. The CDR3 DNA follows: TGTGCCAGCAGTTACTCGACCATTCGACTAGCGGGAGGGCCGCTTCACGAGCAGTACTTC. Its protein is CASSYSTIRLAGGPLHEQYF.

V gene TRBV18 combines with J gene TRBJ2-5, with unresolved D. The end of the DNA fits TRBJ2-7 better, so the J call may be wrong. CDR1 and CDR2 from the germline V gene are KGHSH and LQKENI. The CDR3 runs to 13 residues. The CDR3 coding sequence is TGTGCCAGCTGTAAGGACGGAGTCTACGAGCAGTACTTC. It translates to CASCKDGVYEQYF.